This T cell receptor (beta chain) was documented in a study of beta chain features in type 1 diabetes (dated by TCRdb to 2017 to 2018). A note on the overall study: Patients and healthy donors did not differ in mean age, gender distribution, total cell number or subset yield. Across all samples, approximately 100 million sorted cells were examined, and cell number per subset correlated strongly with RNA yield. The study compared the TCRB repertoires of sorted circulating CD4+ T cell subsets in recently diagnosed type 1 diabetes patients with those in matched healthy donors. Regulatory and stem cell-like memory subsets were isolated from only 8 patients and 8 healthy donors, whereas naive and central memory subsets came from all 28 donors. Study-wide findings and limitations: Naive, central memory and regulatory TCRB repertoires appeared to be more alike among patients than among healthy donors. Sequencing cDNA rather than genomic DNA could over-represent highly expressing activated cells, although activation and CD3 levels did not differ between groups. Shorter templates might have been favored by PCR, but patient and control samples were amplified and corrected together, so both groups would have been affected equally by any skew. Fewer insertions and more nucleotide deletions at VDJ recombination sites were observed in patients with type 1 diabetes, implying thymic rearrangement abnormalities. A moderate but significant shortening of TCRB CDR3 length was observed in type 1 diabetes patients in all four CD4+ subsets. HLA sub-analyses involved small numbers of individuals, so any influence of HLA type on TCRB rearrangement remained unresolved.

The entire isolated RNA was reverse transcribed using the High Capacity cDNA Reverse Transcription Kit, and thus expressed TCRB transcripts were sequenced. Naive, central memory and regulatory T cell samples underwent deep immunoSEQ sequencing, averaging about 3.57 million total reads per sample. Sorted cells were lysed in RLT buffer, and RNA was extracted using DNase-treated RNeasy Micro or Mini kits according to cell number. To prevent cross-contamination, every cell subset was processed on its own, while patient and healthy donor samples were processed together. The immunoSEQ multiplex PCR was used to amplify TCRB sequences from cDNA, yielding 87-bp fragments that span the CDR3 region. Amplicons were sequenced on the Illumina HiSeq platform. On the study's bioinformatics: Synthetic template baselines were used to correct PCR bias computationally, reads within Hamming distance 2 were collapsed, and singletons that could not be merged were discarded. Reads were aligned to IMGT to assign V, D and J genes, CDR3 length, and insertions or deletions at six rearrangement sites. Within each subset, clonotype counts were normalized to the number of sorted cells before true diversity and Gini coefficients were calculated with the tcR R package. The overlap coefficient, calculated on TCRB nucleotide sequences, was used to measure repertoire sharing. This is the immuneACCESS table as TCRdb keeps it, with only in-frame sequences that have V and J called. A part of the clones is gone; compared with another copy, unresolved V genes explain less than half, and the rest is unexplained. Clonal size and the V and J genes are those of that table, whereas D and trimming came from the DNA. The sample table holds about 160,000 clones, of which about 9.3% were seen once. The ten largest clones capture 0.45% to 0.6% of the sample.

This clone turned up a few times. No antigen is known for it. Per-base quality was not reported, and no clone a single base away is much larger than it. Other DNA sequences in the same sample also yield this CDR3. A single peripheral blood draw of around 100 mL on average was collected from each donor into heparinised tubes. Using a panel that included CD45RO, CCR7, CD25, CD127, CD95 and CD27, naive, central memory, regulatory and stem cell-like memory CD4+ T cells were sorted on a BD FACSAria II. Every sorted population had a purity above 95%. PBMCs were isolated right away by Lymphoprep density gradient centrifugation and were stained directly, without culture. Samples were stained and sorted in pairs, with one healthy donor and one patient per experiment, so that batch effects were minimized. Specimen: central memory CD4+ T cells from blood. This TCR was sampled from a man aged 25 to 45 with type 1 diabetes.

The sequence in DNA is TGTGCCAGCAGTTACAACAGATTAAACAATGAGCAGTTCTTC. Translated, it reads CASSYNRLNNEQFF. The receptor chain draws on TRBV6-5 and TRBJ2-1; the D gene lacks a confident call. The cysteine opens and the phenylalanine closes a CDR3 of 14 amino acids. Just the 42-base CDR3 DNA is kept, in frame starting at base 1. Relative to germline, V is 2 bases shorter and J is 5 bases shorter, with 10 bases between their ends. The germline V gene encodes CDR1 MNHEY and CDR2 SVGAGI.